These T cell receptor beta chains were read from a single sample in a study of regulatory T cells in long-lasting Graves disease. One entry per CDR3 protein, called by TCRdb with MiXCR from the multiplex PCR reads. Here the sample spans 650,000 to 700,000 distinct CDR3 sequences, around 32% being singletons. Sequences were derived from peripheral blood mononuclear cells (PBMCs), sampled when the disease was refractory, from a patient treated with antithyroid drugs. Receptor source: a female donor with Graves disease. Each CDR3 is given with its conserved first and last residue. The D gene is left open where the match is weak. Where a row states a size, it is once, few, many or the class of an expanded clone; other rows omit it.

j_gene: TRBJ2-1; d_gene: TRBD2; abundance: -; v_gene: TRBV20-1; CDR3nt: TGCAGTGCCGAACTGACTAGCGGGACGGTGGGAGGTGAGCAGTTCTTC; CDR3aa: CSAELTSGTVGGEQFF
j_gene: TRBJ2-7; d_gene: -; abundance: few; v_gene: TRBV16; CDR3nt: TGTGCCAGCAGCCGCTCAGGCCCGAAGGCCGAGCAGTACTTC; CDR3aa: CASSRSGPKAEQYF
j_gene: TRBJ2-7; d_gene: TRBD1; abundance: -; v_gene: TRBV20-1; CDR3nt: TGCAGTGCTAAGGACAGGGGGAGGTTCTACGAGCAGTACTTC; CDR3aa: CSAKDRGRFYEQYF
j_gene: TRBJ2-7; d_gene: -; abundance: -; v_gene: TRBV7-9; CDR3nt: TGTGCCAGCAGCCCACTTCTAGGCGAGCAGTACTTC; CDR3aa: CASSPLLGEQYF
j_gene: TRBJ2-5; d_gene: -; abundance: -; v_gene: TRBV10-1; CDR3nt: TGCGCCAGCAGTGGGACGACAAAAGAGACCCAGTACTTC; CDR3aa: CASSGTTKETQYF
j_gene: TRBJ1-5; d_gene: -; abundance: -; v_gene: TRBV6-1; CDR3nt: TGTGCCAGCAGTGGGCCTCGGACGGAAAATCAGCCCCAGCATTTT; CDR3aa: CASSGPRTENQPQHF
j_gene: TRBJ1-5; d_gene: -; abundance: many; v_gene: TRBV12-3/TRBV12-4; CDR3nt: TGTGCCAGCAGCTCCCGAGCACTTGGGAATCAGCCCCAGCATTTT; CDR3aa: CASSSRALGNQPQHF
j_gene: TRBJ1-3; d_gene: TRBD1; abundance: -; v_gene: TRBV7-9; CDR3nt: TGTGCCAGCAGCTTAACGGGATACCGGGACAGGTTCTCTTCTGGAAACACCATATATTTT; CDR3aa: CASSLTGYRDRFSSGNTIYF
j_gene: TRBJ1-5; d_gene: -; abundance: few; v_gene: TRBV12-3/TRBV12-4; CDR3nt: TGTGCCAGCAGGCGGATGGAGGTGAGCAATCAGCCCCAGCATTTT; CDR3aa: CASRRMEVSNQPQHF
j_gene: TRBJ1-5; d_gene: -; abundance: many; v_gene: TRBV2; CDR3nt: TGTGCCAGCCGACCTAACAGGGCATCGGGCAATCAGCCCCAGCATTTT; CDR3aa: CASRPNRASGNQPQHF
j_gene: TRBJ1-1; d_gene: -; abundance: few; v_gene: TRBV9; CDR3nt: TGTGCCAGCAGCGTAGCGCCGGGAACTGAAGCTTTCTTT; CDR3aa: CASSVAPGTEAFF
j_gene: TRBJ1-2; d_gene: -; abundance: -; v_gene: TRBV15; CDR3nt: TGTGCCACCAGCAGAGAGCAGGGTTCAAACTATGGCTACACCTTC; CDR3aa: CATSREQGSNYGYTF
j_gene: TRBJ1-1; d_gene: -; abundance: -; v_gene: TRBV10-3; CDR3nt: TGTGCCATCAGTGAAGCAGGTCAGAACACTGAAGCTTTCTTT; CDR3aa: CAISEAGQNTEAFF
j_gene: TRBJ2-5; d_gene: TRBD2; abundance: few; v_gene: TRBV29-1; CDR3nt: TGCAGCGTTGGGTCGTCTAGCGGGAGTGAGACCCAGTACTTC; CDR3aa: CSVGSSSGSETQYF
j_gene: TRBJ2-7; d_gene: -; abundance: few; v_gene: TRBV20-1; CDR3nt: TGCAGTGCTAGAGATGTCGGACTAGGGGGCTACGAGCAGTACTTC; CDR3aa: CSARDVGLGGYEQYF
j_gene: TRBJ2-6; d_gene: -; abundance: -; v_gene: TRBV6-2/TRBV6-3; CDR3nt: TGTGCCAGCAGTTCCCCGACCCGGAGGGCTGGGGCCAACGTCCTGACTTTC; CDR3aa: CASSSPTRRAGANVLTF
j_gene: TRBJ1-1; d_gene: -; abundance: once; v_gene: TRBV7-3; CDR3nt: TGTGCCAGCAGCTTAAGATCGGGGCTGGACACTGAAGCCTTCTTT; CDR3aa: CASSLRSGLDTEAFF
j_gene: TRBJ2-1; d_gene: -; abundance: -; v_gene: TRBV28; CDR3nt: TGTGCCAGCAGTCTACGACAGGCGCTCGGACCCCCTGACAATGAGCAGTTCTTC; CDR3aa: CASSLRQALGPPDNEQFF
j_gene: TRBJ1-5; d_gene: TRBD1; abundance: few; v_gene: TRBV7-8; CDR3nt: TGTGCCAGCAGCTTCGACAGGGCGGGACAGCCCCAGCATTTT; CDR3aa: CASSFDRAGQPQHF
j_gene: TRBJ2-1; d_gene: -; abundance: -; v_gene: TRBV7-9; CDR3nt: TGTGCCAGCAGCTTAGCGGGGCCTTACTACAATGAGCAGTTCTTC; CDR3aa: CASSLAGPYYNEQFF